One sample yielded the 2 T cell receptor beta chains listed below, sequenced in a study of cytomegalovirus exposure and HLA in healthy donors. PCR used 60 Vbeta primers and 13 Jbeta primers. TCRdb's copy holds only in-frame clones and misses some; the assay was immunoSEQ multiplex PCR. The sample yields 210,000 or so clones, 70% to 80% seen once. Material for sequencing was PBMCs. These receptors came from a woman aged 60-70 years in good health and CMV-seropositive.

This chain joins TRBV7-9 and TRBJ2-3; 10 bases map to TRBD2. The CDR3 runs 19 residues. CDR1 is SEHNR and CDR2 is FQNEAQ in the germline V gene (reference sequence). V trimming: 2 bases; J trimming: 1 base; junction bases outside the gene matches: 12. The CDR3: CASSLRLLAGVGGTDTQYF. The CDR3, as DNA: TGTGCCAGCAGCTTAAGGCTCCTAGCGGGAGTTGGGGGCACAGATACGCAGTATTTT.

The rearrangement uses TRBV6-5 and TRBJ2-7, with D maybe TRBD1 (6 bases). V was pared by 5 bases and J by 2 bases, with 13 bases between. This CDR3 spans 14 amino acids. The germline V gene has CDR1 MNHEY and CDR2 SVGAGI. The CDR3 DNA is TGTGCCAGCAGTCTCAACAGGGATCCCTACGAGCAGTACTTC. Its protein product is CASSLNRDPYEQYF.